This T cell receptor (beta chain) was observed in a study of T cells in tuberculosis. Whole-study context: CD1B tetramers identified T cells specific for mycobacterial lipid GMM. Broader study findings: GMM-specific TCRs were nearer to active tuberculosis alpha repertoires, suggesting expansion. A GMM-specific repertoire classifier reached approximately 84% accuracy, AUROC over 0.85.

Germline V gene lookup returns CDR1 KGHSH and CDR2 LQKENI. Germline trimming cut 4 bases from V and 2 bases from J; bases unmatched to any gene: 0. The CDR3 length is 13 residues. TCRdb keeps only in-frame clones here, not all; method: immunoSEQ multiplex PCR. The top ten clones hold about a sixth of a sample with about 25,000 clones, 85% to 95% of them seen once. Concerning this clone: The antigen is unknown.

The J gene is TRBJ2-7, the V gene TRBV18; 9 bases map to TRBD2. The source of this sequence is a donor between 10 and 29 years old with latent tuberculosis or without tuberculosis infection. Some clones in this sample may be carry-over from other donors' samples. Sequencing used PBMCs. The CDR3 sequence: CASSRGGAYEQYF. The CDR3 DNA sequence: TGTGCCAGCTCACGCGGGGGGGCCTACGAGCAGTACTTC.